These 29 T cell receptor beta chains were all obtained from the same sample, sequenced in a study of T cells in Graves' hyperthyroidism and ophthalmopathy. Amplified TCR beta CDR3 regions came from RNA transcripts. Primed by the HTBI set, a first-round RT-PCR was run on the TCR CDR3. TCRdb reprocessed the multiplex PCR reads with MiXCR, giving one entry per CDR3 protein. Of about 640,000 distinct CDR3 sequences listed, about 20% are singletons. Sequenced input: blood. The receptors here all came from a man aged 30-40 years with Graves' ophthalmopathy.

The chain combines TRBV15 with TRBJ2-1; a possible D gene is TRBD2 (5 bases). Trimming cost V 0 bases and J 8 bases, with 11 bases left between them. CDR1 and CDR2 (germline): LNHNV, YYDKDF (reference sequence). This CDR3 spans 14 amino acids. For the CDR3, the DNA is TGTGCCACCAGCAGAGACCTACTAGGCGATGAGCAGTTCTTC. Protein product: CATSRDLLGDEQFF.

This clonotype was counted only a few times. The chain couples TRBV5-8 to TRBJ2-3; D may be TRBD2 (6 bases). Germline loops: CDR1 SGHTS, CDR2 YDEGEE. Trimming left V 3 bases short and J 0 bases short, with 14 bases between. The CDR3 totals 16 residues. DNA of the CDR3: TGTGCCAGCAGCTGGGGCGGGGCGTCTAGCACAGATACGCAGTATTTT. Its protein is CASSWGGASSTDTQYF.

The table lists this clonotype with a few counts. V gene TRBV11-2 combines with J gene TRBJ2-1, with 16 bases lining up with TRBD2. Germline V gene data show CDR1 as SGHAT and CDR2 as FQNNGV. The J segment lost 1 base and the V segment lost 10 bases, leaving 10 bases of the junction unmatched. This CDR3 is 18 amino acids long. The CDR3 DNA is TGTGCCATCCTGAAGGGGACTAGCGGGAGGGATTCCTACAATGAGCAGTTCTTC. Residues: CAILKGTSGRDSYNEQFF.

The sample holds a few counts of this clonotype. The chain joins TRBV12-3 or TRBV12-4 to TRBJ2-7; 9 bases map to TRBD1. The CDR3 sequence is 14 residues long. The V segment lost 5 bases and the J segment 3 bases; nucleotides outside the gene matches: 5. This CDR3 is CASSPWDRDYEQYF. In DNA form, the CDR3 reads TGTGCCAGCAGTCCCTGGGACAGGGACTACGAGCAGTACTTC.

This clonotype was seen at least ten times. V usage is TRBV11-2 and J usage is TRBJ2-1, with 8 bases aligning to TRBD1. The CDR3 is 15 residues long. Germline CDR1 SGHAT, CDR2 FQNNGV. The trim removed 1 base at V and 8 bases at J, leaving 7 bases unmatched. CDR3 nucleotide sequence: TGTGCCAGCAGCTTAGGTCGACAGGGGAACGATGAGCAGTTCTTC. Translating gives CASSLGRQGNDEQFF.

This clonotype appeared many times. V gene TRBV20-1 combines with J gene TRBJ1-1, with a possible D match to TRBD1 (6 bases). The CDR3 runs 13 residues. Trimming shortened V by 5 bases and J by 4 bases, and 14 bases separated the two germline ends. Germline V CDR1 and CDR2: DFQATT, SNEGSKA (reference sequence). The CDR3 region is CSAEKGTSTEAFF. For the CDR3, the DNA is TGCAGTGCTGAGAAGGGGACAAGCACTGAAGCTTTCTTT.

Comments on this clonotype: This sequence may be a read error, since a much larger clone differs from it by one base. The chain recombines TRBV28 with TRBJ2-1; TRBD2 matches at 7 bases. The CDR3 covers 16 residues. V trimming: 2 bases; J trimming: 8 bases; junction bases outside the gene matches: 12. Germline CDR1 is MDHEN and CDR2 is SYDVKM. The CDR3 loop is CASSLPPTAGEDEQFF. The DNA of the CDR3 is TGTGCCAGCAGTTTACCTCCGACGGCGGGGGAGGATGAGCAGTTCTTC.

The rearrangement uses TRBV7-9 and TRBJ2-7, with D tentatively TRBD2 (5 bases). Trimming shortened V by 5 bases and J by 3 bases, and 14 bases separated the two germline ends. This CDR3 has 14 amino acids. CDR1 is SEHNR and CDR2 is FQNEAQ in the germline V gene (reference sequence). CDR3 amino acids: CASSDPSSYYEQYF. In nucleotides, the CDR3 is TGTGCCAGCAGCGACCCTAGCAGTTACTACGAGCAGTACTTC.

This clonotype appeared many times. The chain joins TRBV28 to TRBJ1-1; D ambiguous. V lost 4 bases and J lost 4, with 7 bases in between. CDR1 MDHEN and CDR2 SYDVKM come from the germline V gene. The CDR3 has 12 residues. This CDR3 is CASSSASTEAFF. CDR3 nucleotide sequence: TGTGCCAGCAGTTCGGCCAGCACTGAAGCTTTCTTT.

V and J are TRBV7-9 and TRBJ1-1; 7 nucleotides align to TRBD1. Germline V gene lookup returns CDR1 SEHNR and CDR2 FQNEAQ (reference sequence). This CDR3 comprises 12 residues. After removal of 5 bases from V and 8 bases from J, the junction contained 5 bases not matched to a gene. CDR3 sequence (DNA): TGTGCCAGCAGCGTCGACAGGGAAGAAGCTTTCTTT. This translates into CASSVDREEAFF.

The rearrangement uses TRBV20-1 and TRBJ2-5, with TRBD2 matching 13 bases. V trimming: 2 bases; J trimming: 0 bases; junction bases outside the gene matches: 6. Germline assignment: CDR1 DFQATT and CDR2 SNEGSKA (reference sequence). This CDR3 is built from 17 residues. The CDR3, as DNA: TGCAGTGCTAGAAGGGGACTAGCGGGAAAGTACCAAGAGACCCAGTACTTC. It translates to CSARRGLAGKYQETQYF.

This clonotype is a singleton in its sample. The chain joins TRBV28 to TRBJ2-3; possibly TRBD1 or TRBD2 for D (5 bases each). The CDR3 extends over 16 amino acids. With 6 bases removed from V and 2 bases from J, the gap between germline ends came to 18 bases. CDR1 and CDR2 from the germline V gene are MDHEN and SYDVKM. This chain's CDR3 is CASRLRDQFPTDTQYF. CDR3 coding DNA: TGTGCCAGCAGGTTAAGGGACCAATTCCCCACAGATACGCAGTATTTT.

This clonotype was counted a few times. V is TRBV4-1 and J is TRBJ1-5; D is unresolved. The ends were cut back, 6 bases at V and 2 bases at J, with 11 bases in the middle. Germline V gene data show CDR1 as MGHRA and CDR2 as YSYEKL. This CDR3 comprises 14 residues. CDR3 in amino acids: CASRIHEGNQPQHF. The CDR3 DNA reads as TGCGCCAGCAGAATACACGAAGGCAATCAGCCCCAGCATTTT.

V usage is TRBV7-9 and J usage is TRBJ2-1; D ambiguous. CDR3 length equals 12 residues. The ends were cut back, 4 bases at V and 8 bases at J, with 9 bases in the middle. Looked up from germline, CDR1 is SEHNR and CDR2 is FQNEAQ (reference sequence). The DNA for the CDR3 is TGTGCCAGCAGCTCCCCTGTTGATGAGCAGTTCTTC. This sequence encodes CASSSPVDEQFF. The full variable domain, its missing parts supplied by reference TRBV7-9 and TRBJ2-1, is DTGVSQNPRHKITKRGQNVTFRCDPISEHNRLYWYRQTLGQGPEFLTYFQNEAQLEKSRLLSDRFSAERPKGSFSTLEIQRTEQGDSAMYLCASSSPVDEQFFGPGTRLTVL.

The table lists this clonotype with many counts. The chain couples TRBV12-3 or TRBV12-4 to TRBJ1-2; D call uncertain. V was pared by 1 base and J by 8 bases, with 11 bases between. The CDR3 loop spans 13 amino acids. CDR3 residues: CASSLGRFGGYTF. CDR3 nucleotide sequence: TGTGCCAGCAGTTTAGGGAGGTTCGGAGGCTACACCTTC.

The rearrangement uses TRBV29-1 and TRBJ1-2; no definite D call. Trimming cost V 4 bases and J 2 bases, with 8 bases left between them. The CDR3 totals 12 residues. Germline lookup yields CDR1 SQVTM and CDR2 ANQGSEA. This CDR3 is CSVGNQNYGYTF. The CDR3 bases are TGCAGCGTTGGGAACCAGAACTATGGCTACACCTTC.

This clonotype occurred many times. The rearrangement links TRBV3-1 to TRBJ1-2; D possibly corresponds to TRBD1 (6 bases). CDR1 and CDR2 (germline): LGHDT, YNNKEL (reference sequence). V lost 5 bases and J 5 bases, leaving 9 bases between the germline ends. This CDR3 region has 12 residues. CDR3 loop: CASSNREYGYTF. The CDR3 coding sequence is TGTGCCAGCAGCAACAGGGAATATGGCTACACCTTC. Full variable domain (outside the CDR3, taken from reference TRBV3-1 and TRBJ1-2): DTAVSQTPKYLVTQMGNDKSIKCEQNLGHDTMYWYKQDSKKFLKIMFSYNNKELIINETVPNRFSPKSPDKAHLNLHINSLELGDSAVYFCASSNREYGYTFGSGTRLTVV.

The table lists this clonotype with many counts. The V and J genes are TRBV28 and TRBJ2-7, with a weak D call TRBD1 (6 bases). The CDR3 loop spans 15 amino acids. V lost 6 bases and J 2 bases, leaving 17 bases between the germline ends. Germline loops: CDR1 MDHEN, CDR2 SYDVKM. Here the CDR3 reads CASRPIEGTTYEQYF. The CDR3 bases are TGTGCCAGCAGGCCCATAGAGGGGACAACCTACGAGCAGTACTTC.

This clonotype was counted only a few times. The chain uses TRBV10-3 and TRBJ2-7; D is uncertain. CDR1 ENHRY and CDR2 SYGVKD come from the germline V gene. V was clipped by 2 bases and J by 8 bases, with 10 bases between them. The CDR3 is 12 residues long. For the CDR3, the DNA is TGTGCCATCAGTGAGCGTGAGGAACAGCAGTACTTC. It is translated as CAISEREEQQYF.

This chain connects TRBV24-1 to TRBJ2-4, with D unresolved. Germline V gene lookup returns CDR1 KGHDR and CDR2 SFDVKD. This CDR3 region has 11 residues. Trimming pared 7 bases from V and 6 bases from J, leaving 6 bases between. CDR3 DNA sequence: TGTGCCACCAGCAAGGGAAACATTCAGTACTTC. Translation gives CATSKGNIQYF.

This clonotype was detected a few times. The V and J genes are TRBV15 and TRBJ2-5; no clear D gene. With 0 bases removed from V and 6 bases from J, the gap between germline ends came to 14 bases. CDR1 LNHNV and CDR2 YYDKDF come from the germline V gene (reference sequence). The CDR3 contains 15 residues. The CDR3 loop reads CATSRDRATSQTQYF. In DNA, the CDR3 is TGTGCCACCAGCAGAGATCGGGCCACGTCGCAGACCCAGTACTTC.

This clonotype was seen just once. This could be a read error, since a much larger clone is one nucleotide away. V is TRBV7-9 and J is TRBJ2-7, with TRBD2 matching over 14 bases. The CDR3 totals 15 residues. Germline CDR1 and CDR2: SEHNR and FQNEAQ (reference sequence). DNA of the CDR3: TGTGCCGGCAGCCCGGGACTAGCGGGAGTGTTCGAGCAGTACTTC. Amino acids: CAGSPGLAGVFEQYF.

This clonotype was found once. V and J are TRBV30 and TRBJ2-7, with unresolved D. Germline assignment: CDR1 GTSNPN and CDR2 SVGIG (reference sequence). The CDR3 length is 17 residues. The germline V and J ends were trimmed by 0 bases and 3 bases, with 21 bases remaining between them. The CDR3 reads CAWSVPRVFSRVYEQYF. CDR3 in DNA: TGTGCCTGGAGTGTACCTCGGGTCTTTAGTCGGGTCTACGAGCAGTACTTC.

This clonotype was detected a few times. V is TRBV19 and J is TRBJ2-7, with a possible D match to TRBD2 (6 bases). The V gene's germline CDR1 is LNHDA and CDR2 SQIVND (reference sequence). The V end lost 5 bases, the J end lost 4 bases, and 21 bases lay between the germline ends. CDR3 size: 16 residues. This chain's CDR3 is CASSSGGTPQRYEQYF. The CDR3 DNA reads TGTGCCAGTAGTTCCGGAGGGACCCCTCAGAGGTACGAGCAGTACTTC.

This sequence joins TRBV13 and TRBJ1-6; 7 bases match TRBD1. The CDR3 consists of 15 residues. Losses at the gene ends were 5 bases for V and 7 bases for J; bases not matched to a gene: 8. Germline values: CDR1 PRHDT, CDR2 FYEKMQ (reference sequence). The CDR3 protein is CASSKGGWVNSPLHF. CDR3 coding DNA: TGTGCCAGCAGCAAAGGGGGCTGGGTCAATTCACCCCTCCACTTT. The full variable domain, its missing parts supplied by reference TRBV13 and TRBJ1-6, is AAGVIQSPRHLIKEKRETATLKCYPIPRHDTVYWYQQGPGQDPQFLISFYEKMQSDKGSIPDRFSAQQFSDYHSELNMSSLELGDSALYFCASSKGGWVNSPLHFGNGTRLTVT.

This clonotype was seen more than once but under ten times. This chain joins TRBV7-6 and TRBJ2-3; unclear D gene. The V end lost 4 bases, the J end lost 0 bases, and 11 bases lay between the germline ends. The CDR3 is 15 residues long. The V gene's germline CDR1 is SGHVS and CDR2 FNYEAQ. CDR3 nucleotides: TGTGCCAGCAGCTCCGAGGCGTCTAGCACAGATACGCAGTATTTT. This sequence encodes CASSSEASSTDTQYF.

The chain has TRBV5-8 and TRBJ2-7; 10 nucleotides line up with TRBD2. CDR3 length equals 17 residues. V trimming: 0 bases; J trimming: 2 bases; junction bases outside the gene matches: 8. The germline V gene has CDR1 SGHTS and CDR2 YDEGEE. This chain's CDR3 is CASSLGGLAETPYEQYF. CDR3 coding DNA: TGTGCCAGCAGCTTGGGAGGACTAGCGGAGACGCCCTACGAGCAGTACTTC. The complete variable domain, with remaining parts taken from reference TRBV5-8 and TRBJ2-7, reads EAGVTQSPTHLIKTRGQQATLRCSPISGHTSVYWYQQALGLGLQFLLWYDEGEERNRGNFPPRFSGRQFPNYSSELNVNALELEDSALYLCASSLGGLAETPYEQYFGPGTRLTVT.

The chain is built from TRBV11-2 and TRBJ2-3, with 11 nucleotides matching TRBD2. J gave up 6 bases and V 5 bases, and 16 bases lay outside the gene matches. This CDR3 contains 18 residues. The V gene's germline CDR1 is SGHAT and CDR2 FQNNGV. The CDR3 reads CASSLLRGSGRVGDTQYF. In DNA form, the CDR3 reads TGTGCCAGCAGCCTCCTCCGAGGTAGCGGGAGGGTTGGGGATACGCAGTATTTT.

V is TRBV10-1 and J is TRBJ2-5; D perhaps matches TRBD1 (6 bases). CDR1 WNHNN and CDR2 SYGVQD come from the germline V gene (reference sequence). The V end lost 3 bases, the J end lost 7 bases, and 12 bases lay between the germline ends. This CDR3 is built from 13 residues. CDR3 DNA sequence: TGCGCCAGCAGTGAAGGCCGAGGGGGGACCCAGTACTTC. Translation: CASSEGRGGTQYF.